Here is one T cell receptor beta chain with its context. This specimen comes from a study of blood T cell repertoires in COVID-19. Overall study: Sources were T cells, B-cell-depleted T cells, or PBMCs; the material itself was cDNA or gDNA.

V lost 4 bases to trimming and J lost 2 bases; unmatched junction nucleotides: 6. The germline gives CDR1 MNHNS, CDR2 SASEGT. The CDR3 covers 16 residues. Data came from immunoSEQ multiplex PCR; TCRdb stores just in-frame clones and leaves some out. The sample records 40,000 to 45,000 clones, roughly 87% being singletons. This chain links TRBV6-1 with TRBJ1-5; 9 nucleotides match TRBD1. The source of this sequence is a human donor in a cohort sampled during active COVID-19. Specimen: peripheral blood. The CDR3 DNA is TGTGCCAGCAGTGGGCTCCGGGACAGGGGCAATCAGCCCCAGCATTTT. Protein product: CASSGLRDRGNQPQHF.